This T cell receptor beta chain emerged from a study of T cell clonotyping in hematopoietic cell transplantation. At the level of the study: Cytoreduction preceded collection of pretransplant recipient samples.

Whole-study results and caveats: Pathologically expanded recipient clonotypes increased progressively from day 30 to day 180 as diversity fell. Higher Inverse Simpson Index values in graft donor and pretransplant recipient predicted broader posttransplant TCR diversity.

The CDR3 spans 16 residues. Germline V gene lookup returns CDR1 SGHRS and CDR2 YFSETQ. The V segment lost 0 bases and the J segment 4 bases; nucleotides outside the gene matches: 5. Regarding this clone: What it recognizes is unknown.

This table comes from immunoSEQ multiplex PCR, and its TCRdb copy is limited to in-frame clones, with some not included. The profile shows some 30,000 clones, about 93% of them singletons. As for time point: recipient sample about 28 days before transplant, after cytoreduction. The V and J genes are TRBV5-1 and TRBJ2-5; 11 nucleotides align to TRBD2. The sample was peripheral blood mononuclear cells, taken before stem cell transplant. The receptor's source is a man aged 45-65 years with acute myeloid leukemia. Some clones in this sample may be carry-over from other donors' samples. CDR3 in amino acids: CASSLVVAGGSETQYF. CDR3 sequence (DNA): TGCGCCAGCAGCTTGGTGGTAGCGGGAGGGTCAGAGACCCAGTACTTC.